This T cell receptor beta chain is from a study of T cells after yellow fever vaccination (dated by TCRdb to between 2018 and 2021). General notes on the study: The SMART-Seq v4 Ultra Low Input RNA kit was used to prepare libraries from fractions with low cell numbers. To follow T-cell clones before and after both primary and booster YFV17D yellow fever vaccination, bulk TCR alpha and beta repertoires underwent longitudinal sequencing. Blood was drawn at multiple timepoints before and after primary and secondary immunization, with bulk PBMC replicates and cell subsets isolated. Two healthy male donors, one aged 18 to 30 and one aged 30 to 40 years, made up the cohort. Beyond this particular receptor, the publication reports: Computational filtering was needed because FACS-sorted repertoires could contain abundant contaminating clonotypes from the bulk population. A small fraction of clonotypes showed up in both the CD4 and CD8 compartments, probably as a result of convergent recombination. After the booster, most clones that had expanded after primary vaccination were detected again (around 97% of CD4 and 88% of CD8), suggesting broad maintenance of memory. The study included only two donors, which limits how far the findings can be generalized. The secondary T-cell response was found to be weaker but faster than the primary response, with a peak reached on day 5 rather than on day 15.

Its CDR3 holds 15 amino acids, cysteine through phenylalanine. Just CDR3 DNA is preserved here, 45 bases in frame from base 1. The trim is 4 bases for V and 8 bases for J, with a gap of 18 bases between the germline ends. The germline V gene specifies SGHRS as CDR1 and YFSETQ as CDR2. The instrument given in TCRdb is Illumina NovaSeq 6000. TCR cDNA was made using 5'RACE template switching, a step that added a universal primer site and unique molecular identifiers. Priming for cDNA synthesis came from both the TCR alpha and TCR beta constant segments. Library amplification used two PCR steps, and the second PCR step added sample barcodes and sequencing adapters. Sequencing of libraries was done on Illumina HiSeq 2500 (2x100 bp) or NovaSeq (2x150 bp). Concerning the study's data processing: MIGEC handled demultiplexing of reads and collapsing into UMI consensus sequences, while MiXCR performed V(D)J alignment. Clonotypes responding to the vaccine were identified with edgeR on replicate PBMC samples, with the criteria of FDR below 0.01 and a log2 fold change above 5 up to day 15. Bulk clonotypes were assigned CD4 or CD8 identity according to which sequenced CD4 or CD8 repertoire held them at higher abundance. TCRdb reworked the public reads: Q25 trimming with fastp, MiXCR clone assembly, productive beta chains retained. Entries are consolidated by CDR3 protein sequence, retaining the most common genes and DNA. TCRdb, not the original authors, processed these V and J calls. This sample is represented by about 210,000 distinct CDR3 sequences; about 3% of them were singletons. Of the sample, 3.2% falls within the top ten clones.

The sample's treatment or condition label is to be understood as: live attenuated yellow fever vaccine strain. A standard Ficoll-Paque protocol was used to isolate PBMCs from peripheral blood. Dynabeads CD4 and CD8 positive selection kits were used to isolate CD4 and CD8 T-cell fractions. TriZol was used to extract RNA from bulk PBMCs, from CD4 and CD8 fractions, and from dextramer-positive and dextramer-negative fractions. Comments on this clonotype: There is no known antigen for this receptor. No qualities accompany the bases; no much larger clone lies one base away.

Rearrangement joined TRBV5-1 to TRBJ1-4, and perhaps TRBD1 as D gene, on 5 matching bases. The clonotype comes from a man aged 18-30 years who received the YFV17D yellow fever vaccine. This sample comprised CD4+ T cells sorted from PBMCs, obtained 10 days after the yellow fever booster vaccination. The CDR3 amino acid sequence is: CASSPAGSGSEKLFF. The nucleotide sequence reads as follows: TGCGCCAGCAGCCCCGCGGGGTCAGGGTCGGAAAAACTGTTTTTT.